A selection of T cell receptor beta chains follows, all from one sample in a study of cytomegalovirus exposure and HLA in healthy donors. The protocol was immunoSEQ multiplex PCR, while the TCRdb copy is restricted to in-frame clones and leaves out a portion. The table includes 85,000 to 100,000 clones, over 70% detected once. The sequenced sample was PBMCs. The receptor source for this set is a woman aged 40 to 50 in good health and CMV-seronegative. Both conserved end residues are trimmed from each CDR3.

TRBJ2-5 | TRBV5-1 | ASSLGGTSGETQY
TRBJ1-1 | TRBV5-4 | ASSLDSGQTEAF
TRBJ1-1 | TRBV25-1 | ASSGQELEAF
TRBJ2-7 | TRBV5-1 | ASSPSGSYEQY
TRBJ1-2 | TRBV19 | ASREGQGGLYSYGYT
TRBJ2-3 | TRBV2 | ASSYKGGTTTDTQY
TRBJ2-5 | TRBV5-4 | ASSPEGLRETQY
TRBJ1-6 | TRBV2 | ASSLRQGGSPLH
TRBJ2-7 | TRBV7-9 | ASSLAGAPAHEQY
TRBJ2-1 | TRBV5-1 | ASSLGSGGTEQF
TRBJ2-3 | TRBV2 | ASITPRLVITDTQY
TRBJ1-1 | TRBV9 | ASSVVGQGGRTEAF
TRBJ2-7 | TRBV5-5 | ASSLGSGGTYEQY
TRBJ1-4 | TRBV29-1 | SVLTNEKLF
TRBJ2-6 | TRBV9 | ASSVDPVSGANVLT
TRBJ1-5 | TRBV6-1 | ASSEEGSWNQPQH
TRBJ1-1 | TRBV7-8 | ASSSDRVNTEAF
TRBJ2-7 | TRBV7-9 | ASSLTGVPYEQY
TRBJ2-2 | TRBV15 | ATSRDSVIPTGELF
TRBJ1-5 | TRBV6-5 | ASSYGRGTDQPQH
TRBJ2-1 | TRBV5-1 | ASSLEIGTGGRNEQF
TRBJ1-2 | TRBV2 | ASSDMTGSYGYT
TRBJ1-1 | TRBV7-9 | ASSTQGGTEAF
TRBJ1-1 | TRBV7-3 | ASSPVLNTEAF
TRBJ2-3 | TRBV2 | ARTSGDLDTQY
TRBJ2-5 | TRBV5-4 | ASSQTTGAGETQY
TRBJ1-2 | TRBV6-5 | ASSRVPGQGYGYT
TRBJ2-5 | TRBV7-2 | ASSRSRGDQY
TRBJ1-2 | TRBV30 | AWSPGQGNYGYT
TRBJ1-2 | TRBV10-3 | AISGTDYGYT
. | TRBV2 | ASSVAGPYEQY
TRBJ1-3 | TRBV13 | ASSLYPGETGNTIY
TRBJ1-4 | TRBV10-3 | AISDRGEKLF
TRBJ2-7 | TRBV15 | ATSRDTGFSSYEQY
TRBJ1-5 | TRBV2 | ASSDVYSNQPQH
TRBJ1-5 | TRBV5-1 | ASSLQGLRQPQH
TRBJ2-7 | TRBV4-2 | ASSQAGFGVVGTSGYEQY
TRBJ2-2 | TRBV7-9 | ASSLPPGQGGELF
TRBJ2-5 | TRBV7-2 | ASSLGGAQY
. | TRBV5-1 | ASSLNLRAYEQY
TRBJ1-1 | TRBV6-5 | ASSYENEAF
TRBJ2-5 | TRBV29-1 | SVDRAETQY
TRBJ2-5 | TRBV27 | ASRGNPETQY
TRBJ2-3 | TRBV27 | ASSLTGPVDTQY
TRBJ2-5 | TRBV19 | ASSIGGETQY
TRBJ1-2 | TRBV27 | ASSPSGHLYGYT
TRBJ2-5 | TRBV6-4 | ASSDTDRGAQY
TRBJ1-6 | TRBV7-2 | ASSGQPNSPLH
TRBJ2-7 | TRBV6-6 | ASVPGGALREQY
TRBJ2-1 | TRBV4-1 | ASSQVSGTSTNEQF
TRBJ1-3 | TRBV5-1 | ASSPSSTGVLAGNTIY
TRBJ1-5 | TRBV10-3 | AISELAGSNQPQH
TRBJ1-1 | TRBV5-4 | ASSLGDRDVTEAF
TRBJ1-4 | TRBV11-2 | ASSSGGGDEKLF
TRBJ2-7 | TRBV6-5 | ASSYMDRVDEQY
TRBJ2-1 | TRBV7-9 | ASSLAPSYNEQF
TRBJ2-1 | TRBV5-4 | ASSLFAGGNNEQF
TRBJ1-6 | TRBV7-2 | ASSLVNLQTPLH